Detailed here is one TCR beta chain. The V end lost 4 bases, the J end lost 8 bases, and 9 bases lay between the germline ends. The CDR3 is 12 amino acids. Germline CDR1 reads SGHKS; CDR2 reads YYEKEE (reference sequence). The data were obtained in a study of control samples from healthy donors and cancer patients. Data came from immunoSEQ multiplex PCR; TCRdb stores just in-frame clones and leaves some out. Seen here are around 93,000 clones, over 85% observed once, and the top ten hold around 3%. This TCR derives from a human donor in good health. The donor label of this sample is uncertain. The sample consisted of blood. V is TRBV5-5 and J is TRBJ1-4; D uncertain. This CDR3 is CASSLTSEKLFF. The DNA for the CDR3 is TGTGCCAGCAGCCTGACCTCGGAAAAACTGTTTTTT.